These T cell receptor beta chains were read from a single sample in a study of shared clonotypes between healthy human individuals. Libraries were prepared by immunoSEQ multiplex PCR; TCRdb keeps only in-frame clonotypes and omits some of them. This table has around 2.5 million clones, over 85% appearing once. Material for sequencing was naive CD4+ T cells from PBMCs. The receptors come from a man aged 18 to 35 in good health. Some clones in this sample may be carry-over from other donors' samples. Each CDR3 is given with its conserved first and last residue. The order of the fields is J gene, clone size, D gene, V gene, CDR3 protein, CDR3 DNA. The D gene is left open where the match is weak. Size is omitted from some rows. Given values are once, few, many or a class for expanded clones.

TRBJ2-3,-,TRBD2,TRBV7-9,CASSLDASGLWADTQYF,TGTGCCAGCAGCTTAGACGCTAGCGGGTTGTGGGCAGATACGCAGTATTTT
TRBJ2-3,-,-,TRBV21-1,CASSKGERRQGKRPDTQYF,TGTGCCAGCAGCAAAGGTGAACGACGACAGGGCAAGAGGCCAGATACGCAGTATTTT
TRBJ2-7,-,-,TRBV28,CASSYRAYEQYF,TGTGCCAGCAGTTACAGAGCCTACGAGCAGTACTTC
TRBJ1-2,-,TRBD1,TRBV30,CAWSTPDRANYGYTF,TGTGCCTGGAGTACACCGGACAGGGCGAACTATGGCTACACCTTC
TRBJ2-2,once,-,TRBV5-1,CASTYLAMNTGELFF,TGCGCCAGCACCTACCTAGCGATGAACACCGGGGAGCTGTTTTTT
TRBJ2-7,-,-,TRBV6-5,CASSSEGQGGFYEQYF,TGTGCCAGCAGTTCTGAGGGGCAAGGAGGGTTCTACGAGCAGTACTTC
TRBJ2-7,-,-,TRBV7-2,CASSFSGQTYEQYF,TGTGCCAGCAGCTTTTCGGGACAAACCTACGAGCAGTACTTC
TRBJ2-7,-,-,TRBV2,CASSSSTGEQYF,TGTGCCAGCAGTTCGTCAACGGGCGAGCAGTACTTC
TRBJ1-1,-,TRBD1,TRBV5-1,CASSLAGQYEAFF,TGCGCCAGCAGCTTGGCGGGACAGTATGAAGCTTTCTTT
TRBJ2-3,-,-,TRBV11-2,CASSIQGTQYF,TGTGCCAGCAGTATACAGGGAACGCAGTATTTT
TRBJ2-6,-,-,TRBV28,CASSSLGGAFSGANVLTF,TGTGCCAGCAGTTCTCTAGGGGGTGCCTTCTCTGGGGCCAACGTCCTGACTTTC
TRBJ1-4,-,-,TRBV10-3,CAISAGSEKLFF,TGTGCCATCAGTGCGGGGAGTGAAAAACTGTTTTTT
TRBJ1-5,-,-,TRBV10-3,CAISESSGAGSNQPQHF,TGTGCCATCAGTGAGTCTTCGGGGGCCGGTAGCAATCAGCCCCAGCATTTT
TRBJ2-5,-,-,TRBV27,CASSFSTRKDVTQYF,TGTGCCAGCAGTTTCTCGACTAGAAAAGATGTGACCCAGTACTTC
TRBJ2-7,-,-,TRBV2,CASRSLSYEQYF,TGTGCCAGCAGGTCTCTGAGCTACGAGCAGTACTTC
TRBJ1-1,few,-,TRBV28,CASSPRGTEAFF,TGTGCCAGCAGTCCTAGGGGCACTGAAGCTTTCTTT
TRBJ1-5,-,-,TRBV5-6,CASSLGYSRDQPQHF,TGTGCCAGCAGCTTGGGGTATTCGAGGGATCAGCCCCAGCATTTT
TRBJ2-1,-,TRBD2,TRBV28,CASSTSGWAYNEQFF,TGTGCCAGCAGCACTAGCGGGTGGGCCTACAATGAGCAGTTCTTC
TRBJ1-6,once,TRBD1,TRBV7-6,CASSRTGRNSPLHF,TGTGCCAGCAGCCGGACAGGCCGTAATTCACCCCTCCACTTT
TRBJ2-5,-,TRBD2,TRBV28,CASRRFRIRREGQETQYF,TGTGCCAGCAGAAGATTTCGTATACGGAGGGAGGGCCAAGAGACCCAGTACTTC